This T cell receptor (beta chain) emerged from a study of T cells in Graves' hyperthyroidism and ophthalmopathy. PBMCs were obtained from under 13 ml fresh peripheral blood. TCR beta CDR3 region amplification was performed from RNA transcripts. In the first-round RT-PCR of the TCR CDR3, the HTBI primer set was used. TCRdb analysed the multiplex PCR reads with MiXCR anew, one entry per CDR3 protein. The sample carries under 550,000 distinct CDR3 sequences, roughly an eighth recorded once. CDR1 MDHEN and CDR2 SYDVKM come from the germline V gene. This CDR3 region has 14 residues. Concerning this clonotype: This may stem from a read error, because a much larger clone lies one nucleotide away.

Sequenced sample: blood. The TCR comes from a woman under 30 with Graves' hyperthyroidism. This rearrangement joins TRBV28 to TRBJ1-5; maybe TRBD1 (5 bases). CDR3 nucleotide sequence: TGTGCCGGCAGTTTGACAGATTTCAATCAGCCCCAGCATTTT. It specifies CAGSLTDFNQPQHF.